This T cell receptor beta chain was documented in a study of blood T cells in healthy people across ages (dated by TCRdb to the mid-2010s). Regarding the complete study: In model experiments, roughly one uniquely barcoded TCR beta cDNA molecule per two T cells was captured by template switching. Age-related changes in TCR beta repertoire diversity were measured in the study by deep sequencing normalized with unique cDNA molecular identifiers. The donors were split into four age groups: young (average roughly 15 years), middle-aged (around 37), aged (approximately 60) and long-lived (about 74). To avoid experimental bias, donors of different ages were spread randomly across the sequencing lanes. Two additional independent replicas of 1 million unique cDNA reads from the same blood draw were analyzed for two donors (one aged 18 to 29 and one aged 80 or older). The full study reports these points: A strong correlation was found between observed TCR beta diversity and the percentage of naive T cells measured by flow cytometry. Because profiling used bulk unsorted PBMCs, naive and antigen-experienced compartments could not be compared conclusively. Observed TCR beta diversity per million T cells fell roughly linearly with age, and a significant reduction was already apparent by age around 40. Estimates of total diversity based on one million sequenced T cells were considered lower bounds and underestimates. Because donor CMV infection status was unknown, age-related changes in expanded clonotypes were potentially confounded. Compared with the aged group, the long-lived group had more naive CD4+ T cells, fewer expanded clones and increased TCR diversity, a pattern suggesting age selection.

Libraries were built with 5' RACE. The reads were generated on an Illumina HiSeq 2500. A second roughly 6 to 11 cycle PCR used a sample-barcoded 5' primer and a J-beta primer mix. A unique molecular identifier was introduced onto each TCR beta cDNA molecule by a template-switch 5' adaptor carrying 12 random nucleotides. At least 3 million CDR3-containing paired-end reads were obtained from each sample. All of the RNA was converted into first-strand cDNA using the Mint cDNA synthesis kit, with a TRBC-specific oligonucleotide serving as the primer. Following uracil-DNA glycosylase treatment, all cDNA underwent a first 18-cycle PCR with the universal primers M1SS and BC2_uni_R. As for the original processing: Normalization of each sample was performed by random selection of 1 million high-quality reads, each carrying a distinct molecular identifier. Instead of being binned into consensus sequences, reads that shared molecular identifiers were thrown out. CDR3 identification, clonotype clustering and error correction used MiTCR with a Q25 quality threshold and the strictest error-elimination algorithm. A nonparametric unseen species model using Euler transformation provided a lower-bound estimate of total TCR beta diversity. The public sequencing data were trimmed at Q25 with fastp and processed into clonotypes with MiXCR by TCRdb, which kept only in-frame beta chains. Each record represents a unique CDR3 protein, reported with the most common genes and DNA among its rows. TCRdb's processing, not the study's, gives the V and J calls here. For this sample the table gives almost 1 million distinct CDR3 sequences, of which 51% were detected only once. The top ten clones comprise around 21% of the sample.

The roughly 39 donors, aged roughly 6 to 90 years, were systemically healthy Caucasian individuals from Russia. Approximately 9.3 milliliters of peripheral blood were collected from each donor into EDTA-treated Vacutainer tubes. Ficoll-Paque density-gradient centrifugation was used to isolate PBMCs, with at least 6 million per sample. Trizol reagent was used to extract total RNA from PBMCs, with at least 5 micrograms per sample. For every donor, an aliquot of PBMCs went through flow cytometry to measure the percentages of naive CD45RAhigh/CD27high T cells. This clonotype has only a few counts. This clone's antigen is unknown. Per-base qualities were not stored, and no clone one base away is much larger. A distance of 12 bases separates the germline ends of V and J, which lose 5 bases and 4 bases respectively. Including cysteine and phenylalanine, the CDR3 has 13 amino acids. Only CDR3 DNA remains: 39 bases, in frame from the first base.

The source material was blood. This chain joins TRBV12-3 or TRBV12-4 to TRBJ2-7, with a tentative D gene TRBD1 over 5 matching bases. The source of this sequence is a woman aged 60-75 years in good health. The encoded CDR3 is CASSGRGIYEQYF. The nucleotides are TGTGCCAGCAGTGGTAGGGGAATATACGAGCAGTACTTC.